The 19 T cell receptor beta chains given below trace back to one sample, sequenced in a study of blood T cell repertoires in COVID-19. Only in-frame clones appear in the TCRdb table, and some are missing; sequencing was by immunoSEQ multiplex PCR. Of roughly 260,000 clones listed, roughly nine tenths are singletons. Sequencing was performed on peripheral blood. These receptors were collected from a middle-aged man who had recovered from COVID-19.

Here the CDR3 reads CAISRVSSGGATDTQYF. CDR3 nucleotides: TGTGCCATCAGCCGAGTTAGTAGCGGGGGGGCCACAGATACGCAGTATTTT. V is TRBV10-3 and J is TRBJ2-3; 11 bases are shared with TRBD2. The CDR3 loop spans 17 amino acids. CDR1 and CDR2 (germline): ENHRY, SYGVKD. The ends lost 6 bases at V and 2 bases at J; junction bases unmatched: 10.

The genes are TRBV4-3 and TRBJ2-5, with D perhaps matching TRBD1 (5 bases). This CDR3 contains 18 residues. Trimming stripped 0 bases from V and 1 base from J, with 18 bases between. Germline V gene sequence: CDR1 LGHNA, CDR2 YSLEER. For the CDR3, the DNA is TGCGCCAGCAGCCAAGAGGCTGGGGCTTCAACCTTCCAAGAGACCCAGTACTTC. This gives the protein CASSQEAGASTFQETQYF.

The V call is TRBV5-6, the J call TRBJ2-7; D is perhaps TRBD2 (5 bases). In germline, CDR1 is SGHDT, CDR2 YYEEEE. V lost 0 bases and J lost 3, with 10 bases in between. The CDR3 is made up of 14 amino acids. Written as DNA, the CDR3 is TGTGCCAGCAGCTTGGTTGGGAGTTTCTACGAGCAGTACTTC. It translates to CASSLVGSFYEQYF.

V and J are TRBV15 and TRBJ2-2; 12 nucleotides line up with TRBD1. The V gene's germline CDR1 is LNHNV and CDR2 YYDKDF (reference sequence). The CDR3 sequence is 18 residues long. After removal of 0 bases from V and 7 bases from J, the junction contained 9 bases not matched to a gene. CDR3 in amino acids: CATSRDGPGQGAIGELFF. Written as DNA, the CDR3 is TGTGCCACCAGCAGAGATGGCCCGGGACAGGGGGCAATCGGGGAGCTGTTTTTT. The full variable domain, with the rest looked up from reference TRBV15 and TRBJ2-2, is DAMVIQNPRYQVTQFGKPVTLSCSQTLNHNVMYWYQQKSSQAPKLLFHYYDKDFNNEADTPDNFQSRRPNTSFCFLDIRSPGLGDTAMYLCATSRDGPGQGAIGELFFGEGSRLTVL.

The rearrangement joins TRBV5-1 to TRBJ2-4, with 8 positions matching TRBD2. Trimming cost V 4 bases and J 8 bases; bases outside gene matches: 11. Germline assignment: CDR1 SGHRS and CDR2 YFSETQ. This CDR3 has 15 amino acids. In DNA, the CDR3 is TGCGCCAGCAGCCGCACGGGAGGGGGAACGGACATTCAGTACTTC. Amino acids: CASSRTGGGTDIQYF.

This sequence joins TRBV27 and TRBJ2-7; D is possibly TRBD1 (6 bases). The germline gives CDR1 MNHEY, CDR2 SMNVEV (reference sequence). The CDR3 is 17 residues long. Trimming left V 6 bases short and J 1 base short, with 22 bases between. CDR3 coding DNA: TGTGCCAGCAGCACTACAGGGTTTGGGACCCAGTCCTACGAGCAGTACTTC. It encodes CASSTTGFGTQSYEQYF.

The J gene is TRBJ2-7, the V gene TRBV30; D perhaps matches TRBD2 (5 bases). Germline assignment: CDR1 GTSNPN and CDR2 SVGIG (reference sequence). The V gene lost 2 bases and the J gene lost 3 bases, with 14 bases spanning the gap. The CDR3 sequence is 14 residues long. The CDR3 here is CAWSIGSSLYEQYF. CDR3 DNA: TGTGCCTGGAGTATAGGGAGCAGTCTCTACGAGCAGTACTTC.

The V gene is TRBV6-2 or TRBV6-3, the J gene TRBJ2-1; 8 bases agree with TRBD2. Germline V CDR1 and CDR2: MNHEY, SVGEGT. Trimming at V came to 3 bases and at J to 4 bases, leaving 11 bases not matched to a gene. The CDR3 has 17 amino acids. CDR3 residues: CASSYSPGLEQYNEQFF. Here the CDR3 DNA reads TGTGCCAGCAGTTATTCCCCGGGACTAGAGCAGTACAATGAGCAGTTCTTC.

The chain uses TRBV13 and TRBJ1-2; the D is unclear. The CDR3 totals 16 residues. Trimming stripped 2 bases from V and 3 bases from J, with 16 bases between. Germline V gives CDR1 PRHDT, CDR2 FYEKMQ (reference sequence). The CDR3 nucleotides read TGTGCCAGCAGCTTATGGCCCGAAACGAAACACTATGGCTACACCTTC. Translating gives CASSLWPETKHYGYTF.

The chain carries TRBV5-4 and TRBJ2-1; tentative D call: TRBD2 (6 bases). The V end was cut by 4 bases, the J end by 0 bases, with 14 bases between. Germline V gives CDR1 SGHNT, CDR2 YYREEE (reference sequence). The CDR3 is made up of 16 amino acids. The CDR3 DNA follows: TGTGCCAGCAGCCTAGGAGGCGGGACCTCCTACAATGAGCAGTTCTTC. Translated, it gives CASSLGGGTSYNEQFF.

This sequence joins TRBV7-6 and TRBJ2-5; TRBD2 agrees at 10 bases. CDR1 SGHVS and CDR2 FNYEAQ come from the germline V gene. Trimming removed 3 bases from V and 5 bases from J; junction bases left unmatched: 6. The CDR3 totals 15 residues. As DNA, the CDR3 is TGTGCCAGCAGCTTCAGCACTAGCGGGACGGAGACCCAGTACTTC. Amino acids: CASSFSTSGTETQYF.

The rearrangement uses TRBV5-6 and TRBJ2-5; TRBD2 aligns across 7 bases. From germline, CDR1 is SGHDT and CDR2 YYEEEE. J gave up 2 bases and V 4 bases, and 8 bases lay outside the gene matches. The CDR3 covers 15 residues. The CDR3 loop is CASSPSTSAQETQYF. The CDR3 region has the DNA TGTGCCAGCAGCCCATCTACTAGCGCACAAGAGACCCAGTACTTC.

The J gene is TRBJ2-1, the V gene TRBV18; 9 positions match TRBD1. The CDR3 loop spans 13 amino acids. The J segment lost 5 bases and the V segment lost 4 bases, leaving 0 bases of the junction unmatched. Germline V gene sequence: CDR1 KGHSH, CDR2 LQKENI. The CDR3 is CASSRTGDNEQFF. The CDR3 region has the DNA TGTGCCAGCTCACGGACAGGGGACAATGAGCAGTTCTTC.

J is TRBJ1-2 and V is TRBV12-3 or TRBV12-4, with 8 positions matching TRBD1. The CDR3 runs to 13 residues. Trimming took 6 bases from V and 9 from J; bases not matched to a gene: 9. The CDR3 loop reads CASSSDRGYSYTF. For the CDR3, the DNA is TGTGCCAGCAGCAGCGACAGGGGATACAGCTACACCTTC.

This clone was detected once. This chain links TRBV5-4 with TRBJ1-1, with TRBD1 identical over 8 bases. Germline V CDR1 and CDR2: SGHNT, YYREEE (reference sequence). Unmatched junction bases numbered 3, after V lost 4 bases and J lost 4 bases. The CDR3 totals 13 residues. The CDR3 DNA is TGTGCCAGCAGCCACACAGGGGGCACTGAAGCTTTCTTT. It codes for CASSHTGGTEAFF. Looking up the rest from reference TRBV5-4 and TRBJ1-1 gives the full variable domain: ETGVTQSPTHLIKTRGQQVTLRCSSQSGHNTVSWYQQALGQGPQFIFQYYREEENGRGNFPPRFSGLQFPNYSSELNVNALELDDSALYLCASSHTGGTEAFFGQGTRLTVV.

This clone was counted a single time. The chain carries TRBV11-2 and TRBJ1-5, with D possibly TRBD1 on 5 matching bases. The germline V gene has CDR1 SGHAT and CDR2 FQNNGV. Deletions cut 5 bases from V and 7 bases from J, with 18 bases between. This CDR3 comprises 15 residues. In nucleotides, the CDR3 is TGTGCCAGCAGCGCCAACAGGCTTTTAGGACAGCCCCAGCATTTT. Encoded protein: CASSANRLLGQPQHF.

The chain has TRBV7-2 and TRBJ2-7; 11 bases agree with TRBD2. The length of the CDR3 is 14 residues. Germline CDR1 SGHTA, CDR2 FQGNSA. Unmatched junction bases numbered 5, after V lost 6 bases and J lost 4 bases. The CDR3 is CASSRLAGSYEQYF. In nucleotides, the CDR3 is TGTGCCAGCAGTCGACTAGCGGGGTCTTACGAGCAGTACTTC.

The chain couples TRBV6-5 to TRBJ2-7; TRBD1 might be the D (5 bases). CDR3 length: 14 amino acids. CDR1 is MNHEY, CDR2 SVGAGI, per germline. The V gene lost 3 bases and the J gene lost 5 bases, with 14 bases spanning the gap. Here the CDR3 reads CASSYQQGSHEQYF. CDR3 coding DNA: TGTGCCAGCAGTTATCAGCAGGGATCCCACGAGCAGTACTTC.

The V gene is TRBV27, the J gene TRBJ1-2; a weak D match, TRBD1 (6 bases). CDR3 length equals 15 residues. V was trimmed by 8 bases and J by 5 bases, leaving 21 bases between them. Germline V gene sequence: CDR1 MNHEY, CDR2 SMNVEV (reference sequence). CDR3 sequence reads: CASAPPGGARYGYTF. The CDR3, as DNA: TGTGCCAGCGCCCCCCCCGGGGGGGCGAGGTATGGCTACACCTTC.